This TCR beta chain was recorded in a study of cytomegalovirus exposure and HLA in healthy donors. A multiplex PCR was run with 60 Vbeta primers and 13 Jbeta primers. Assay: immunoSEQ multiplex PCR; the TCRdb copy retains only in-frame clones and omits some. This sample yields around 100,000 clones, of which roughly 79% are seen a single time; about 4% belongs to the top ten. The CDR3 runs to 10 residues. Germline assignment: CDR1 DFQATT and CDR2 SNEGSKA (reference sequence). This chain joins TRBV20-1 and TRBJ2-5; D unclear. The last part of the DNA fits TRBJ2-7 better; the J call may be wrong. The receptor was isolated from a man between 50 and 59 years old in good health and CMV-seropositive. The specimen sequenced was PBMCs. As DNA, the CDR3 is TGCAGTGCAAGATCCTACGAGCAGTACTTC. Protein product: CSARSYEQYF.